Listed below are T cell receptor beta chains from one sample, sequenced in a study of T cell responses to AZD1222 COVID-19 vaccine. Sequenced by immunoSEQ multiplex PCR; TCRdb stores in-frame clones only, minus some. The data show tens of thousands of clones, 92% seen once. The sample was peripheral blood, taken 28 days after the second AZD1222 dose. These TCRs come from an adult who received the AZD1222 COVID-19 vaccine. Each CDR3 is given with its conserved first and last residue. D genes are given only for firm matches. Clone size is stated in some rows and not others, as once, few, many or a class when expanded.

>once|TRBV5-1|TRBJ2-7|TRBD2
CASSSSGGSSYEQYF
TGCGCCAGCAGCTCTAGCGGAGGAAGCTCCTACGAGCAGTACTTC
>.|TRBV3-1/TRBV3-2|TRBJ1-5|.
CASSVGFSNQPQHF
TGTGCCAGCAGCGTGGGGTTTAGCAATCAGCCCCAGCATTTT
>.|TRBV27|TRBJ2-7|.
CASSLSAVGISYEQYF
TGTGCCAGCAGTTTATCTGCGGTAGGGATCTCCTACGAGCAGTACTTC
>.|TRBV5-1|TRBJ2-5|.
CASSFQETQYF
TGCGCCAGCAGCTTTCAAGAGACCCAGTACTTC
>.|TRBV6-4|TRBJ2-2|.
CASSDSGLLNTGELFF
TGTGCCAGCAGTGACTCGGGCCTCCTGAACACCGGGGAGCTGTTTTTT
>.|TRBV6-5|TRBJ2-1|.
CASKGDGEQFF
TGTGCCAGCAAGGGGGACGGTGAGCAGTTCTTC
>.|TRBV18|TRBJ2-5|.
CASSPPQRTKETQYF
TGTGCCAGCTCACCACCTCAGCGGACCAAAGAGACCCAGTACTTC
>.|TRBV19|TRBJ2-1|.
CASSIGGTRGNEQFF
TGTGCCAGTAGTATAGGTGGGACGAGGGGCAATGAGCAGTTCTTC
>few|TRBV4-3|TRBJ1-1|.
CASSQDLLWHFNTEAFF
TGCGCCAGCAGCCAAGATTTACTTTGGCATTTCAACACTGAAGCTTTCTTT
>.|TRBV29-1|TRBJ1-4|.
CSVEDGSTNEKLFF
TGCAGCGTTGAAGACGGATCAACTAATGAAAAACTGTTTTTT
>.|TRBV5-1|TRBJ2-2|TRBD2
CASSLDAGESTGELFF
TGCGCCAGCAGCTTGGATGCGGGAGAGAGCACCGGGGAGCTGTTTTTT
>.|TRBV21-1|TRBJ2-7|.
CASSPGLAGDNEQYF
TGTGCCAGCAGCCCCGGACTAGCGGGAGACAACGAGCAGTACTTC
>.|TRBV7-6|TRBJ1-1|.
CASSAGGNTEAFF
TGTGCCAGCAGCGCCGGGGGGAACACTGAAGCTTTCTTT
>.|TRBV11-1|TRBJ1-5|.
CASSDPGAGQPQHF
TGTGCCAGCAGCGACCCGGGGGCTGGTCAGCCCCAGCATTTT
>many|TRBV6-5|TRBJ1-1|.
CASSYRYTVNTEAFF
TGTGCCAGCAGTTACAGGTACACAGTGAACACTGAAGCTTTCTTT
>.|TRBV24-1|TRBJ2-3|.
CATSGISGTSLYF
TGTGCCACCAGTGGAATCTCCGGGACAAGCCTGTATTTT
>.|TRBV7-9|TRBJ2-7|.
CASIPVLTPRWDYEQYF
TGTGCCAGCATCCCCGTCCTAACCCCCCGGTGGGATTACGAGCAGTACTTC
>.|TRBV5-6|TRBJ2-2|.
CASSSSLGSGTGELFF
TGTGCCAGCAGCTCCTCGTTGGGGTCTGGGACCGGGGAGCTGTTTTTT
>few|TRBV4-3|TRBJ2-5|.
CASSQDSRLDQETQYF
TGCGCCAGCAGCCAAGACTCCCGACTTGATCAAGAGACCCAGTACTTC
>.|TRBV30|TRBJ2-3|.
CAWSFGDGDTQYF
TGTGCCTGGAGTTTCGGAGATGGAGATACGCAGTATTTT
>once|TRBV2|TRBJ2-2|.
CASSEARSGELFF
TGTGCCAGCAGTGAAGCGCGGTCCGGGGAGCTGTTTTTT
>.|TRBV5-6|TRBJ1-4|.
CASSPTGNEKLFF
TGTGCCAGCAGCCCGACAGGAAACGAAAAACTGTTTTTT
>few|TRBV4-1|TRBJ1-4|TRBD1
CASSQDLSKGGEHEKLFF
TGCGCCAGCAGCCAAGATTTAAGTAAAGGGGGCGAGCATGAAAAACTGTTTTTT
>.|TRBV25-1|TRBJ2-7|.
CASSETALTTYEQYF
TGTGCCAGCAGTGAAACGGCACTGACTACCTACGAGCAGTACTTC
>.|TRBV9|TRBJ2-7|TRBD2
CASSVGLASYEQYF
TGTGCCAGCAGCGTTGGACTAGCCTCCTACGAGCAGTACTTC
>.|TRBV19|TRBJ1-5|.
CASSTGTGVQPQHF
TGTGCCAGTAGTACAGGGACGGGTGTTCAGCCCCAGCATTTT